The TCR beta chain under discussion was sequenced for a study of T-cell memory formation after mild COVID-19. Looking at the study overall: For the most part, TCR clusters were specific to one donor. Study conclusions and caveats: Pre-infection memory held some responding clones, suggesting pre-existing cross-reactive T cells responded.

The CDR3 sequence is 15 residues long. CDR1 KGHDR and CDR2 SFDVKD come from the germline V gene. The V gene lost 4 bases and the J gene lost 5 bases, with 16 bases spanning the gap. A note on this clonotype: Antigen: not known.

From 5'RACE with constant-segment primers came TCR alpha and TCR beta cDNA libraries that carried sample barcodes and UMIs. Via MiXCR, TCRdb re-called the 5' RACE reads, giving one row per CDR3 protein. The sample lists roughly 400,000 distinct CDR3 sequences, about 20% occurring once. This chain uses TRBV24-1 with TRBJ2-5; D tentatively fits TRBD1 or TRBD2 (5 bases each). The sequence was collected from a man aged 18 to 30 who had mild COVID-19 (a few samples of this study predate the infection). Cell type and time point are not known. The sample consisted of PBMCs or a T cell subset sorted from them (not recorded which). The chain's CDR3 is CATSERTSWGETQYF. The CDR3 bases are TGTGCCACCAGTGAGCGGACTTCCTGGGGGGAGACCCAGTACTTC.